The source of this T cell receptor beta chain is a study of human T cells and chemical hapten exposure (dated by TCRdb to 2020 to 2022). For the study in its entirety: For sensitization, 2% DPC in acetone was applied to a roughly 2 cm by roughly 2 cm area of upper inner arm skin. Some 29 alopecia patients provided blood for TCR sequencing at one to four time points (pre-sensitization, 2, 6 and 24 weeks). Libraries were pooled for sequencing, and variation in per-sample TCR yields was attributed mainly to small differences in library volumes within the pool. The study tracked peripheral blood TCR repertoire changes in vivo during primary and secondary sensitization to the hapten diphenylcyclopropenone (DPC) in alopecia patients. Most of the patients in the cohort were female, and the cohort covered alopecia areata with under or over 50% scalp involvement, alopecia totalis and alopecia universalis. Blood samples were taken from patients before sensitization (week 0) and then at 2, 6 and about 24 weeks after DPC sensitization. Patch tests used Finn chambers with 0.01% DPC on the upper back, scored after 6 days by International Contact Dermatitis Research Group standards. Throughout the approximately 25-week study period, patients were also given weekly therapeutic DPC doses on the scalp.

Measured from the cysteine to the phenylalanine, the CDR3 is 13 residues long. The retained sequence is limited to the CDR3, 39 bases, with the frame set at the first base. V drops 4 bases and J drops 3 bases, leaving 12 bases in between. The germline V gene (reference sequence) provides CDR1 GTSNPN and CDR2 SVGIG. Library preparation used RACE. TCRdb records NextSeq 500 as the sequencer. During library preparation, unique molecular identifiers were attached to individual cDNA molecules so that TCRs could be counted quantitatively and reproducibly. Each blood RNA sample was used to sequence both TCR alpha and TCR beta chains. The study's own analysis went as follows. Samples had a median of approximately 96,000 TCRs, with a range from 23,224 to 690,600. The Decombinator software suite was used to annotate the V, J and CDR3 of the TCR reads. To make PS versus PT1 abundance plots, every sample was subsampled to the same number of TCRs (28,000). TCRs were defined as expanded if absent before sensitization and observed at least eight times at the 2-week time point. The public reads were quality trimmed at Q25 with fastp and then assembled into clones with MiXCR by TCRdb, keeping productive beta chains. Every entry covers one CDR3 protein and lists the most common genes and DNA from its rows. Here the V and J calls rest on TCRdb's processing, not on the authors' analysis. This sample holds 95,000 or so distinct CDR3 sequences; about an eighth were observed only once. The ten largest account for 2.5% to 4% of the sample.

Here is what the overall study found, with its caveats: Repeated subsampling changed both the strength of the expansion versus patch-test correlation and the threshold at which that correlation became significant. Patch test score correlated positively with the number of PT1 expanded TCRs, reaching significance at thresholds 8, 16 and 32 but not at 4. Compared with pre-sensitization or healthy control sets, expanded TCRs formed significantly more large CDR3 similarity clusters, which is consistent with antigen-driven responses. No change with DPC sensitization was found in the number of TCRs above 1 in 1000 frequency, and no evidence of global repertoire structure alterations was found. Alopecia, a presumed autoimmune disease, was present in all patients, so the immune response of the patients might differ from that of healthy individuals.

This sample's time point label indicates: patch test 2, 6 weeks after DPC sensitization. What this sample's treatment or condition label stands for: therapeutic diphenylcyclopropenone sensitization with weekly scalp DPC. Blood at each patch-test visit was drawn before the patch test was applied. Eligible patients were aged 18 to 70, diagnosed with alopecia, deemed suitable for DPC therapy, and excluded if pregnant. Unfractionated whole blood was collected in Tempus Blood RNA tubes, and total RNA was extracted from that blood. This clonotype was detected a few times. Its antigen is unknown. It has no much larger one-base neighbor in the sample; base qualities were not kept.

The sequence derives from a woman aged 40 to 50 with alopecia areata. Some clones in this sample may be carry-over from other donors' samples. The chain is encoded by TRBV30 joined to TRBJ1-1; 5 matching bases give a weak D call of TRBD1. The starting material was whole blood, obtained in connection with sensitization to the hapten diphenylcyclopropenone (DPC). Read as DNA, the sequence is TGTGCCTGGAAGAAGGGGCGCGACACTGAAGCTTTCTTT. This encodes CAWKKGRDTEAFF. The full variable domain, with segments outside the CDR3 supplied by the reference TRBV30 and TRBJ1-1 proteins, appears as SQTIHQWPATLVQPVGSPLSLECTVEGTSNPNLYWYRQAAGRGLQLLFYSVGIGQISSEVPQNLSASRPQDRQFILSSKKLLLSDSGFYLCAWKKGRDTEAFFGQGTRLTVV.